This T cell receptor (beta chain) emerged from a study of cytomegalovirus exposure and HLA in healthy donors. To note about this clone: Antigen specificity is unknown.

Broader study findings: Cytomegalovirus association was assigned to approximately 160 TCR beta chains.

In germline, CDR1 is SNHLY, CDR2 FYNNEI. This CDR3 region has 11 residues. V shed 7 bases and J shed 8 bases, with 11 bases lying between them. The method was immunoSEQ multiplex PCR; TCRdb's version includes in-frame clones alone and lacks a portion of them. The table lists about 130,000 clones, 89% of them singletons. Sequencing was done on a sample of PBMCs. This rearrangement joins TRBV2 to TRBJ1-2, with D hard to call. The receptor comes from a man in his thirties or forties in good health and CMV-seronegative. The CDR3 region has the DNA TGTGCCAGCATCCGGGAGGGCGGCTACACCTTC. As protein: CASIREGGYTF.